This is a list of T cell receptor beta chains from one sample in a study of T cell responses to AZD1222 COVID-19 vaccine. Clones were sequenced by immunoSEQ multiplex PCR, and TCRdb holds only the in-frame ones, with some missing. The data contain about 170,000 clones, around nine tenths of them singletons. Sequencing used peripheral blood, obtained 28 days after the second AZD1222 dose. The receptors here all came from an adult who received the AZD1222 COVID-19 vaccine. CDR3s include the opening cysteine and the closing phenylalanine or tryptophan. D genes are given only for firm matches. Part of the rows lack a size; the others show once, few, many or a class for expanded clones.

>-|TRBJ2-5|TRBV27|-
CASSLRQALGRETQYF
TGTGCCAGCAGTCTAAGACAGGCCCTGGGTCGCGAGACCCAGTACTTC
>-|TRBJ2-1|TRBV19|TRBD1
CASSITGGWNEQFF
TGTGCCAGTAGTATCACAGGGGGATGGAATGAGCAGTTCTTC
>-|TRBJ1-3|TRBV28|-
CASSYGRGTGNTIYF
TGTGCCAGCAGTTATGGGCGTGGTACTGGAAACACCATATATTTT
>-|TRBJ2-1|TRBV3-1/TRBV3-2|-
CASSLRAAELLSYNEQFF
TGTGCCAGCAGCCTCCGAGCGGCTGAATTACTCTCCTACAATGAGCAGTTCTTC
>-|TRBJ2-5|TRBV5-4|TRBD1
CASRLDRGLTETQYF
TGTGCCAGCAGACTGGACAGGGGGCTTACGGAGACCCAGTACTTC
>-|TRBJ2-1|TRBV6-4|-
CASSDSVEGYGEQFF
TGTGCCAGCAGTGACTCTGTGGAGGGCTACGGTGAGCAGTTCTTC
>-|TRBJ2-2|TRBV12-5|-
CASGFRGPAGELFF
TGTGCTAGTGGTTTCCGAGGGCCTGCCGGGGAGCTGTTTTTT
>-|TRBJ1-2|TRBV19|TRBD1
CASTPGTGSIYGYTF
TGTGCCAGTACCCCCGGGACAGGGTCGATTTATGGCTACACCTTC
>-|TRBJ2-7|TRBV6-1|TRBD1
CASSEGASGTDFYEQYF
TGTGCCAGCAGTGAGGGGGCTTCCGGGACAGACTTCTACGAGCAGTACTTC
>-|TRBJ1-1|TRBV5-6|TRBD1
CASSPPGQGLKSSF
TGTGCCAGCAGCCCACCGGGACAGGGCCTAAAATCTTCCTTT
>-|TRBJ1-2|TRBV4-3|-
CASSQGGGRETYGYTF
TGCGCCAGCAGCCAAGGGGGCGGCAGGGAGACCTATGGCTACACCTTC
>few|TRBJ1-5|TRBV3-1/TRBV3-2|-
CASSLDPDNQPQHF
TGTGCCAGCAGCCTGGACCCGGACAATCAGCCCCAGCATTTT
>-|TRBJ1-6|TRBV19|-
CASSTDDSYNSPLHF
TGTGCCAGTAGCACGGACGACTCCTATAATTCACCCCTCCACTTT
>-|TRBJ2-2|TRBV6-5|TRBD1
CASRTGGTGELFF
TGTGCCAGCAGAACAGGGGGCACCGGGGAGCTGTTTTTT
>-|TRBJ1-5|TRBV5-7|-
CARRQGRPTDSNQPQHF
TGTGCCAGGCGCCAAGGGAGACCCACGGATAGCAATCAGCCCCAGCATTTT
>-|TRBJ1-1|TRBV7-9|-
CASSLGPVTEAFF
TGTGCCAGCAGCCTAGGGCCGGTCACTGAAGCTTTCTTT
>-|TRBJ1-2|TRBV5-8|TRBD1
CASTTRDSSYGYTF
TGTGCCAGCACCACCCGGGACAGCAGCTATGGCTACACCTTC
>-|TRBJ1-4|TRBV5-7|-
CASSFKGGINEKLFF
TGTGCCAGCAGTTTTAAGGGAGGGATTAATGAAAAACTGTTTTTT
>-|TRBJ1-2|TRBV2|-
CASRPGPPSGGYTF
TGTGCCAGCAGGCCCGGGCCCCCCTCGGGAGGCTACACCTTC
>-|TRBJ2-5|TRBV28|TRBD1
CASSVGQGAVETQYF
TGTGCCAGCAGTGTGGGACAGGGGGCAGTAGAGACCCAGTACTTC
>few|TRBJ1-2|TRBV6-5|-
CASSSSGVGYTF
TGTGCCAGCAGTTCCTCGGGGGTCGGCTACACCTTC
>-|TRBJ1-2|TRBV5-1|TRBD1
CASSPTGNYGYTF
TGCGCCAGCAGCCCGACAGGGAACTACGGCTACACCTTC
>-|TRBJ2-7|TRBV5-4|-
CASSYPGGYEQYF
TGTGCCAGCAGCTATCCCGGGGGCTACGAGCAGTACTTC
>-|TRBJ1-4|TRBV19|-
CASSARGRAATNEKLFF
TGTGCCAGTAGTGCCCGGGGCAGGGCTGCAACTAATGAAAAACTGTTTTTT
>-|TRBJ2-3|TRBV7-2|TRBD2
CASSPSGGPDTQYF
TGTGCCAGCAGCCCTAGCGGGGGGCCAGATACGCAGTATTTT
>-|TRBJ1-6|TRBV2|-
CASIRQEGISPLHF
TGTGCCAGCATTAGACAGGAGGGGATTTCACCCCTCCACTTT
>once|TRBJ2-1|TRBV28|-
CASSRVPNEQFF
TGTGCCAGCAGCAGGGTGCCCAATGAGCAGTTCTTC
>-|TRBJ1-4|TRBV6-5|-
CASRSRIATNEKLFF
TGTGCCAGCAGGTCACGAATTGCAACTAATGAAAAACTGTTTTTT
>-|TRBJ1-1|TRBV6-1|TRBD1
CASSERGPPDTAFF
TGTGCCAGCAGTGAAAGGGGGCCTCCCGATACCGCTTTCTTT
>-|TRBJ1-1|TRBV7-7|-
CASSSQLNTEAFF
TGTGCCAGCAGCTCACAGCTGAACACTGAAGCTTTCTTT